The clone carrying this TCR beta chain was seen just once. The CDR3 loop spans 14 amino acids. V was trimmed by 3 bases and J by 2 bases, leaving 11 bases between them. The V gene's germline CDR1 is MDHEN and CDR2 SYDVKM. The data were obtained in a study of cytomegalovirus exposure and HLA in healthy donors. Use of 60 Vbeta and 13 Jbeta primers characterized the PCR. The table came from immunoSEQ multiplex PCR; TCRdb's copy has only in-frame clones and leaves some out. This table has about 180,000 clones, roughly four fifths appearing once. The sequence derives from a woman aged 25-40 years in good health and CMV-seronegative. Sequencing was done on a sample of PBMCs. The chain employs TRBV28 and TRBJ2-7, with TRBD2 as a possible D gene (6 bases). The chain's CDR3 is CASSFRENPYEQYF. In nucleotides, the CDR3 is TGTGCCAGCAGTTTCCGGGAGAATCCCTACGAGCAGTACTTC.